The 11 T cell receptor beta chains below come from one sample, sequenced in a study of OX40 agonist ivuxolimab in advanced cancers. The table came from immunoSEQ multiplex PCR; TCRdb's copy has only in-frame clones and leaves some out. The table records some 65,000 clones, about nine tenths of them present only once. This specimen consisted of CD4+ or CD8+ T cells sorted from blood, obtained in a trial of the OX40 agonist ivuxolimab. These TCRs come from an adult with an advanced solid tumor such as melanoma, head and neck, liver or kidney cancer.

The rearrangement uses TRBV5-1 and TRBJ2-5; unclear D gene. Germline assignment: CDR1 SGHRS and CDR2 YFSETQ. This CDR3 comprises 16 residues. V shed 0 bases and J shed 1 base, with 13 bases lying between them. The CDR3, as DNA: TGCGCCAGCAGCTTGGCCGGCAGTCAAACCCAAGAGACCCAGTACTTC. This gives the protein CASSLAGSQTQETQYF.

The V gene is TRBV6-1, the J gene TRBJ2-3; tentative D call: TRBD2 (7 bases). This CDR3 is built from 14 residues. Germline CDR1 and CDR2: MNHNS and SASEGT. V lost 6 bases, J lost 10 bases, and 20 bases lay in between. The DNA for the CDR3 is TGTGCCAGCAGGGTGGGGGGGGCCGAGATCGCGCAGTATTTT. Translation: CASRVGGAEIAQYF.

The V gene is TRBV12-5, the J gene TRBJ1-1; D might be TRBD1 (6 bases). The CDR3 loop spans 15 amino acids. From germline, CDR1 is LGHNT and CDR2 FRNRAP. V was clipped by 5 bases and J by 1 base, with 14 bases between them. DNA for the CDR3: TGTGCTAGTGGTGGTGACCCGGGACAGAACACTGAAGCTTTCTTT. It yields the protein CASGGDPGQNTEAFF.

The V gene is TRBV6-5, the J gene TRBJ1-6; 7 positions agree with TRBD1. CDR1 is MNHEY, CDR2 SVGAGI, per germline. After removal of 4 bases from V and 7 bases from J, the junction contained 4 bases not matched to a gene. This CDR3 spans 14 amino acids. For the CDR3, the DNA is TGTGCCAGCAGTTCCCGGGACAGAAATTCACCCCTCCACTTT. Translating it yields CASSSRDRNSPLHF.

V is TRBV4-1 and J is TRBJ2-1; tentative D call: TRBD2 (6 bases). CDR1 and CDR2 from the germline V gene are MGHRA and YSYEKL. V was shortened by 0 bases and J by 7 bases, with 13 bases between the two germline ends. CDR3 length equals 15 residues. The CDR3 sequence: CASSQEGLARNEQFF. In nucleotides, the CDR3 is TGCGCCAGCAGCCAAGAGGGGCTAGCGAGAAATGAGCAGTTCTTC.

The chain is built from TRBV30 and TRBJ1-3, with TRBD1 as a possible D gene (6 bases). Trimming pared 2 bases from V and 0 bases from J, leaving 8 bases between. CDR1 is GTSNPN, CDR2 SVGIG, per germline (reference sequence). The length of the CDR3 is 14 residues. CDR3 in DNA: TGTGCCTGGAGTCAGGGGAGCTCTGGAAACACCATATATTTT. It translates to CAWSQGSSGNTIYF. Filled out from reference TRBV30 and TRBJ1-3, the complete variable domain reads SQTIHQWPATLVQPVGSPLSLECTVEGTSNPNLYWYRQAAGRGLQLLFYSVGIGQISSEVPQNLSASRPQDRQFILSSKKLLLSDSGFYLCAWSQGSSGNTIYFGEGSWLTVV.

The rearrangement joins TRBV29-1 to TRBJ1-1; TRBD1 matches at 8 bases. CDR1 is SQVTM and CDR2 is ANQGSEA in the germline V gene. The CDR3 spans 14 residues. With V trimmed by 2 bases and J by 4 bases, 6 bases remained unmatched. Here the CDR3 DNA reads TGCAGCGTTGAATTAGGACAGGGAGGCACTGAAGCTTTCTTT. It translates to CSVELGQGGTEAFF.

The V gene is TRBV29-1, the J gene TRBJ1-5; D is uncertain. Germline V gene lookup returns CDR1 SQVTM and CDR2 ANQGSEA. Trimming shortened V by 4 bases and J by 0 bases, and 4 bases separated the two germline ends. This CDR3 spans 12 amino acids. The CDR3 nucleotides are TGCAGCGTTGGGTATAGCAATCAGCCCCAGCATTTT. Translation gives CSVGYSNQPQHF.

The genes are TRBV15 and TRBJ1-2; no definite D call. Germline CDR1 is LNHNV and CDR2 is YYDKDF (reference sequence). This CDR3 contains 12 residues. Trimming shortened V by 5 bases and J by 7 bases, and 11 bases separated the two germline ends. The CDR3 region is CATSGRSTGYTF. CDR3 in DNA: TGTGCCACCAGCGGCAGGAGTACTGGCTACACCTTC.

This clone occurred once. V and J are TRBV27 and TRBJ2-2; D is tentatively TRBD1 or TRBD2 (6 bases each). CDR1 and CDR2 (germline): MNHEY, SMNVEV (reference sequence). The CDR3 is 15 residues long. V was clipped by 6 bases and J by 5 bases, with 16 bases between them. The CDR3 DNA is TGTGCCAGCAGGATACAGGGTGGGGGGACCGGGGAGCTGTTTTTT. It yields the protein CASRIQGGGTGELFF.

This chain connects TRBV28 to TRBJ2-1; D is possibly TRBD2 (6 bases). Trimming took 8 bases from V and 5 from J, leaving 22 bases between them. Germline CDR1 is MDHEN and CDR2 is SYDVKM. The CDR3 is made up of 16 amino acids. CDR3 sequence reads: CASRRGDPTPHNEQFF. The CDR3 DNA sequence: TGTGCCAGCCGCCGCGGGGACCCGACACCCCACAATGAGCAGTTCTTC. The entire variable domain, with the rest obtained from reference TRBV28 and TRBJ2-1, is as follows: DVKVTQSSRYLVKRTGEKVFLECVQDMDHENMFWYRQDPGLGLRLIYFSYDVKMKEKGDIPEGYSVSREKKERFSLILESASTNQTSMYLCASRRGDPTPHNEQFFGPGTRLTVL.